This TCR beta chain is drawn from a study of T cell responses to AZD1222 COVID-19 vaccine. Germline CDR1 is SGHRS and CDR2 is YFSETQ. This CDR3 contains 14 residues. V lost 1 base and J lost 7; bases outside the gene matches: 6. Sequencing used immunoSEQ multiplex PCR; TCRdb keeps in-frame clones, though not all of them. Here the sample spans 120,000 or so clones, approximately 94% being singletons. J is TRBJ2-5 and V is TRBV5-1; 8 nucleotides line up with TRBD1. This specimen consisted of peripheral blood, obtained 28 days after the second AZD1222 dose. The sequence came from an adult who received the AZD1222 COVID-19 vaccine. The CDR3 sequence: CASSLTGGEGTQYF. As DNA, the CDR3 is TGCGCCAGCAGCTTGACAGGGGGTGAGGGGACCCAGTACTTC.